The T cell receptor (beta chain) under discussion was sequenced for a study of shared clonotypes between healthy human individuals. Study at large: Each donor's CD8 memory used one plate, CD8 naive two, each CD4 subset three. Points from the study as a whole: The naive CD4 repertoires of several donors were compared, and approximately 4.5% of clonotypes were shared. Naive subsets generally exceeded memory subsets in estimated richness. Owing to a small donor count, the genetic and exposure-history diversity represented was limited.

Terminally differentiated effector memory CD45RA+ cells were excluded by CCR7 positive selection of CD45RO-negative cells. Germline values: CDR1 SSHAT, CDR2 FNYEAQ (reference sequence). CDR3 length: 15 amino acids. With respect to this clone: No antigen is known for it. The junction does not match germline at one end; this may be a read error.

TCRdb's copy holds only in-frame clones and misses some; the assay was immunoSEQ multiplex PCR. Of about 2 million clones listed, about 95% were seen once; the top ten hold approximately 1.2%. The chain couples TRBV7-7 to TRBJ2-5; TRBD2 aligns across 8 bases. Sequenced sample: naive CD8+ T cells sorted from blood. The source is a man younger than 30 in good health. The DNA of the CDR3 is TGTGCTAGCAGCCCCGAACTAGCGGTACAAGAGACCCAGTACTTC. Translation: CASSPELAVQETQYF.